Reported below is one TCR beta chain. This table comes from immunoSEQ multiplex PCR, and its TCRdb copy is limited to in-frame clones, with some not included. The table has just over 350,000 clones, roughly nine tenths seen once. This CDR3 has 15 residues. Germline lookup yields CDR1 MNHNS and CDR2 SASEGT. Trimming shortened V by 2 bases and J by 2 bases, and 11 bases separated the two germline ends. The data were obtained in a study of Ad26.COV2.S vaccination and SARS-CoV-2 variants. The sequenced sample was peripheral blood, obtained after recovery from COVID-19. J is TRBJ2-3 and V is TRBV6-1; maybe TRBD1 (5 bases). This clonotype was obtained from a human donor who had recovered from COVID-19. The CDR3 bases are TGTGCCAGCAGTGAACTGGGGCAGATCACAGATACGCAGTATTTT. This encodes CASSELGQITDTQYF.